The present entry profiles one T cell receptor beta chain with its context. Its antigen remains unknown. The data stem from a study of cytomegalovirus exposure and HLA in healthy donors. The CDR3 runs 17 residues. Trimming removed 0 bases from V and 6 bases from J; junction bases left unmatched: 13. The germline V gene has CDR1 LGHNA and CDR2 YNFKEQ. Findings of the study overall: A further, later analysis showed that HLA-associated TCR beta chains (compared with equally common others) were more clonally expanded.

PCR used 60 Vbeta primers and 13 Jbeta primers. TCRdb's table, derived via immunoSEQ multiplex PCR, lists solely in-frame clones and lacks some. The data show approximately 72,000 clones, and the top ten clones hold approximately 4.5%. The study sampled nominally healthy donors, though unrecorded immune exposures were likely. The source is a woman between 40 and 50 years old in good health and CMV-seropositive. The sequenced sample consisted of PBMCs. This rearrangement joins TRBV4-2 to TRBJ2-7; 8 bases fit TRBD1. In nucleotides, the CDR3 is TGTGCCAGCAGCCAAGATTCAGGGACAGGAGGTCAGGGCGAGCAGTACTTC. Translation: CASSQDSGTGGQGEQYF.